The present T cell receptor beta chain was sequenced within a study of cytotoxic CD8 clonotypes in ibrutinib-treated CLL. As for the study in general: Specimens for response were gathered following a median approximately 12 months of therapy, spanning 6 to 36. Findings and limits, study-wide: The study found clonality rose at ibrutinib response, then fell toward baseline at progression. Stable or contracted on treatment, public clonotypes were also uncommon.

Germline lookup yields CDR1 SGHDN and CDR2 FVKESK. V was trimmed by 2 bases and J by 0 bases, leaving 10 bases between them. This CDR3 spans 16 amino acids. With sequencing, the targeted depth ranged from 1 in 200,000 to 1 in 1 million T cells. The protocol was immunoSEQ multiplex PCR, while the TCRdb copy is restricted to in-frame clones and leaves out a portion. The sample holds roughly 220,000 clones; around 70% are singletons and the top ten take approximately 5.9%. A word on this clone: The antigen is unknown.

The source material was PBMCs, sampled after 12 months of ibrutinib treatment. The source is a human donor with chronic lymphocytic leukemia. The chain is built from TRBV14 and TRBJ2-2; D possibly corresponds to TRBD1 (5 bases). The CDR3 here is CASSQLTGANTGELFF. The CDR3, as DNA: TGTGCCAGCAGCCAATTAACAGGCGCGAACACCGGGGAGCTGTTTTTT.